The T cell receptor beta chain under discussion was sequenced for a study of blood T cell repertoires in COVID-19. Study-wide background: COVID-19 samples collected from the United States, Italy and Spain covered acute and convalescent phases. T cells, B-cell-depleted T cells, or PBMCs supplied cDNA or gDNA.

The CDR3 extends over 15 amino acids. The V gene end was trimmed by 3 bases and the J gene end by 4 bases; junction bases not matched to a gene: 5. Looked up from germline, CDR1 is LGHDT and CDR2 is YNNKEL (reference sequence). Study processing details: Nucleated cell counts were estimated from reference gene primer amplification. Produced via immunoSEQ multiplex PCR; TCRdb's table is partial and in-frame only. V, J and clone size are those of that table, while D and trimming were read from the DNA. The table shows some 76,000 clones, with around 83% occurring only once. The source is a human donor in a cohort sampled during active COVID-19. The chain joins TRBV3-1 (or the pseudogene TRBV3-2) to TRBJ2-1; TRBD2 matches 8 bases. The sequenced sample consisted of peripheral blood. CDR3: CASSQERGTYNEQFF. The CDR3 coding sequence is TGTGCCAGCAGCCAGGAGCGGGGGACTTACAATGAGCAGTTCTTC.